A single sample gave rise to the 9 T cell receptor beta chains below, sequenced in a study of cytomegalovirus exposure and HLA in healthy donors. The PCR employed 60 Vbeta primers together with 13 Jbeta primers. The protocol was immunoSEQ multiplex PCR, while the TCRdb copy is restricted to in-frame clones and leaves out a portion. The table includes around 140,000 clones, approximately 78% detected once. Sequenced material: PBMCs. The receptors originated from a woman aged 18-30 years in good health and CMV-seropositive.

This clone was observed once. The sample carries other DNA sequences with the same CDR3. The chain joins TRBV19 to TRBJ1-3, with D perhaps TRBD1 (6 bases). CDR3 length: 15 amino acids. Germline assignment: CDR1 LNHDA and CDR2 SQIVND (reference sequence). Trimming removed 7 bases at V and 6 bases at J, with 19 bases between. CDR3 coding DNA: TGTGCCAGTACGGGGGGGCAGTTCTCCGAAAACACCATATATTTT. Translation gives CASTGGQFSENTIYF.

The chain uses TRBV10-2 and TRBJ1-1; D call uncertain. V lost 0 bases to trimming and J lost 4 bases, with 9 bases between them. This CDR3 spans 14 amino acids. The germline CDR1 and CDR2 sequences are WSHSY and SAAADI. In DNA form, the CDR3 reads TGCGCCAGCAGTGAGTCATGGGGAGGCACTGAAGCTTTCTTT. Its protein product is CASSESWGGTEAFF.

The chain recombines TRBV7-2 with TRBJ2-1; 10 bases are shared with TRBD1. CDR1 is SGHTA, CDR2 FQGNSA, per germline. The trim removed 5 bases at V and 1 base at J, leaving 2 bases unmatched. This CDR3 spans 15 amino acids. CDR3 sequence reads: CASSRQGASYNEQFF. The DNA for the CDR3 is TGTGCCAGCAGCCGACAGGGGGCTTCCTACAATGAGCAGTTCTTC.

CDR3 protein: CASGATGNTDTQYF. The CDR3 bases are TGTGCCAGCGGGGCGACAGGTAACACAGATACGCAGTATTTT. V usage is TRBV2 and J usage is TRBJ2-3; a possible D gene is TRBD1 (6 bases). The CDR3 contains 14 residues. V shed 8 bases and J shed 2 bases, with 14 bases lying between them. Germline V gene sequence: CDR1 SNHLY, CDR2 FYNNEI.

Written as DNA, the CDR3 is TGTGCCAGCAGACCCGCTGGAGGGGGCAGGTCTAACACTGAAGCTTTCTTT. Translated: CASRPAGGGRSNTEAFF. The rearrangement joins TRBV5-8 to TRBJ1-1; 7 positions agree with TRBD1. The CDR3 is 17 residues long. The J segment lost 2 bases and the V segment lost 5 bases, leaving 15 bases of the junction unmatched. Germline V gives CDR1 SGHTS, CDR2 YDEGEE.

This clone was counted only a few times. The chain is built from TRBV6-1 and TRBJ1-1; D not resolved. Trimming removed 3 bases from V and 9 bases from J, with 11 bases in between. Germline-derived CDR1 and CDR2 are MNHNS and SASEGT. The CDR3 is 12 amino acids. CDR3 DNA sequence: TGTGCCAGCAGTGATCCCGGGAATAAAGCTTTCTTT. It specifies CASSDPGNKAFF.

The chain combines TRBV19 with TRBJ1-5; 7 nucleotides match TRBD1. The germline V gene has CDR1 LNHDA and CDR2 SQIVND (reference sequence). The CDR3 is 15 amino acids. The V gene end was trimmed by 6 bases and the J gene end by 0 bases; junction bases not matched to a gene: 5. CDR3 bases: TGTGCCAGTAGGCCGTGGGACAGTAGCAATCAGCCCCAGCATTTT. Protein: CASRPWDSSNQPQHF.

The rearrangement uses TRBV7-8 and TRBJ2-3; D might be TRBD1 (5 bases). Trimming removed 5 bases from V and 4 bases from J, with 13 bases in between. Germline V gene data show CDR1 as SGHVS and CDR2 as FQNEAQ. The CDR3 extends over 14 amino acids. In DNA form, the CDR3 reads TGTGCCAGCAGCCCACAGGTAGCAGCAGATACGCAGTATTTT. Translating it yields CASSPQVAADTQYF. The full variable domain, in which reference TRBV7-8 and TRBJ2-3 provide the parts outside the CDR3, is GAGVSQSPRYKVAKRGQDVALRCDPISGHVSLFWYQQALGQGPEFLTYFQNEAQLDKSGLPSDRFFAERPEGSVSTLKIQRTQQEDSAVYLCASSPQVAADTQYFGPGTRLTVL.

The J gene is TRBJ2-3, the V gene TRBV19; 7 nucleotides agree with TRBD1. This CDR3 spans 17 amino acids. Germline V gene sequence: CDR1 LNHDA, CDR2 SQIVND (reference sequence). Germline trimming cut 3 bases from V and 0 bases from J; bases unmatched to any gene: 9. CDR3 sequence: CASSIGQGTESTDTQYF. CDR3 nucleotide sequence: TGTGCCAGTAGTATCGGGCAAGGGACAGAGAGCACAGATACGCAGTATTTT.